The 27 T cell receptor beta chains in this list originate from one sample, sequenced in a study of shared clonotypes between healthy human individuals. Profiling relied on immunoSEQ multiplex PCR, and the TCRdb table lists in-frame clones only, not all of them. The sample yields 600,000 to 800,000 clones, roughly 72% seen once. The sample taken for sequencing was memory CD4+ T cells sorted from blood. Noted subset: CD45RA-negative fraction. These receptors were obtained from a woman aged 25-40 years in good health.

The chain links TRBV5-1 to TRBJ1-1; 12 bases match TRBD1. CDR1 is SGHRS, CDR2 YFSETQ, per germline. V lost 4 bases, J lost 7 bases, and 8 bases stayed unmatched. The CDR3 totals 15 residues. The CDR3 DNA sequence: TGCGCCAGCAGCCCCGGGACAGGGGGCGGTTATGAAGCTTTCTTT. Translation gives CASSPGTGGGYEAFF.

This clone was picked up a small number of times. The V gene is TRBV19, the J gene TRBJ2-5, with D perhaps matching TRBD2 (5 bases). Germline assignment: CDR1 LNHDA and CDR2 SQIVND (reference sequence). The length of the CDR3 is 14 residues. V lost 1 base to trimming and J lost 4 bases, with 10 bases between them. CDR3 in amino acids: CASSIAGSGETQYF. The CDR3 bases are TGTGCCAGTAGTATAGCGGGATCGGGAGAGACCCAGTACTTC.

The rearrangement joins TRBV19 to TRBJ1-2, with a tentative D call TRBD1 (6 bases). This CDR3 has 14 amino acids. Germline V gene lookup returns CDR1 LNHDA and CDR2 SQIVND (reference sequence). V was clipped by 5 bases and J by 3 bases, with 13 bases between them. The CDR3 DNA follows: TGTGCCAGTAGTTCGGCCAGGGGTGACTATGGCTACACCTTC. Translation: CASSSARGDYGYTF.

This clone appeared a single time. The chain combines TRBV27 with TRBJ2-7, with 7 bases matching TRBD2. Germline trimming cut 7 bases from V and 6 bases from J; bases unmatched to any gene: 15. There are 15 residues in the CDR3. CDR1 and CDR2 (germline): MNHEY, SMNVEV (reference sequence). This CDR3 is CASKAPSREVFEQYF. DNA of the CDR3: TGTGCCAGCAAAGCCCCGTCACGGGAGGTTTTCGAGCAGTACTTC.

This clone was seen a few times. The V gene is TRBV11-2, the J gene TRBJ1-1, with D maybe TRBD1 (5 bases). This CDR3 is 16 amino acids long. The V and J ends lost 6 bases and 0 bases respectively, with 17 bases between them. Germline V gene sequence: CDR1 SGHAT, CDR2 FQNNGV. In DNA form, the CDR3 reads TGTGCCAGCAGAATTGAACGGGGGGGGTTGAACACTGAAGCTTTCTTT. Its protein is CASRIERGGLNTEAFF.

This clone has just one count. Other DNA sequences within the sample encode an identical CDR3. This chain connects TRBV5-1 to TRBJ1-2; D is unclear. V was shortened by 0 bases and J by 5 bases, with 8 bases between the two germline ends. The CDR3 contains 13 residues. Germline V gene sequence: CDR1 SGHRS, CDR2 YFSETQ. The CDR3 DNA is TGCGCCAGCAGCTTGGAAGGTAGTTATGGCTACACCTTC. The encoded protein is CASSLEGSYGYTF.

This clone showed up just a few times. The J gene is TRBJ1-5, the V gene TRBV30, with D perhaps matching TRBD1 (5 bases). Trimming removed 2 bases at V and 0 bases at J, with 14 bases between. CDR1 GTSNPN and CDR2 SVGIG come from the germline V gene (reference sequence). The CDR3 runs 16 residues. As DNA, the CDR3 is TGTGCCTGGAGTTGGGACGGAAGCTATAGCAATCAGCCCCAGCATTTT. This gives the protein CAWSWDGSYSNQPQHF. Supplemented by reference TRBV30 and TRBJ1-5, the full variable domain reads SQTIHQWPATLVQPVGSPLSLECTVEGTSNPNLYWYRQAAGRGLQLLFYSVGIGQISSEVPQNLSASRPQDRQFILSSKKLLLSDSGFYLCAWSWDGSYSNQPQHFGDGTRLSIL.

J is TRBJ1-4 and V is TRBV6-1; 8 bases line up with TRBD1. The ends lost 5 bases at V and 8 bases at J; junction bases unmatched: 7. CDR3 length: 14 residues. Germline CDR1 and CDR2: MNHNS and SASEGT. The CDR3 sequence is CASSPGQESEKLFF. The CDR3 DNA reads TGTGCCAGCAGTCCGGGACAGGAGAGCGAAAAACTGTTTTTT.

This rearrangement joins TRBV4-1 to TRBJ2-1, with TRBD2 identical over 10 bases. This CDR3 is built from 18 residues. Germline values: CDR1 MGHRA, CDR2 YSYEKL. Trimming removed 5 bases from V and 6 bases from J; junction bases left unmatched: 16. CDR3 DNA sequence: TGCGCCAGCAGCTCCGACTTACTAGCGGGACAACTATTCAATGAGCAGTTCTTC. Translated: CASSSDLLAGQLFNEQFF.

This clone occurred a few times. The V call is TRBV18, the J call TRBJ2-7, with D tentatively TRBD1 or TRBD2 (5 bases each). This CDR3 region has 14 residues. Looked up from germline, CDR1 is KGHSH and CDR2 is LQKENI. Trimming took 3 bases from V and 1 from J, leaving 10 bases between them. CDR3: CASSPGTRSYEQYF. The CDR3 DNA is TGTGCCAGCTCACCTGGGACGAGGTCCTACGAGCAGTACTTC. The full variable domain, rest sourced from reference TRBV18 and TRBJ2-7, is NAGVMQNPRHLVRRRGQEARLRCSPMKGHSHVYWYRQLPEEGLKFMVYLQKENIIDESGMPKERFSAEFPKEGPSILRIQQVVRGDSAAYFCASSPGTRSYEQYFGPGTRLTVT.

There are a few counts of this clone. This sequence joins TRBV25-1 and TRBJ1-4; D is uncertain. The CDR3 totals 13 residues. Trimming removed 4 bases at V and 8 bases at J, with 11 bases between. Germline CDR1 is MGHDK and CDR2 is SYGVNS. As DNA, the CDR3 is TGTGCCAGCAGTGGGTGGGTAGGCGAAAAACTGTTTTTT. Translated, it gives CASSGWVGEKLFF.

Note on this clone: A junction end diverges from the germline sequence, so it may reflect a read error. The V call is TRBV27, the J call TRBJ2-7, with D hard to call. From germline, CDR1 is MNHEY and CDR2 SMNVEV (reference sequence). The length of the CDR3 is 15 residues. In nucleotides, the CDR3 is TGTGCCAGCAGTACCCCGGGCCAGAGGTCCTCCGAGCAGTACTTC. Translation gives CASSTPGQRSSEQYF.

This chain links TRBV5-4 with TRBJ2-7, with TRBD1 matching 8 bases. There are 14 residues in the CDR3. V shed 5 bases, J shed 3 bases, and the junction held 7 bases outside the gene matches. Germline CDR1 is SGHNT and CDR2 is YYREEE (reference sequence). The CDR3 DNA follows: TGTGCCAGCAGGCGTGACAGGGGTCGCTACGAGCAGTACTTC. Protein sequence: CASRRDRGRYEQYF.

The chain recombines TRBV2 with TRBJ1-1, with TRBD1 matching 7 bases. CDR1 and CDR2 from the germline V gene are SNHLY and FYNNEI. The CDR3 sequence is 13 residues long. The V segment lost 8 bases and the J segment 3 bases; nucleotides outside the gene matches: 6. The DNA for the CDR3 is TGTGCCAGCGGCACGCAGGGGGACACTGAAGCTTTCTTT. This encodes CASGTQGDTEAFF.

The gene calls are TRBV10-1 and TRBJ2-7; 7 bases fit TRBD2. The CDR3 extends over 13 amino acids. Unmatched junction bases numbered 6, after V lost 4 bases and J lost 6 bases. Germline V gene sequence: CDR1 WNHNN, CDR2 SYGVQD (reference sequence). The DNA of the CDR3 is TGCGCCAGCAGTGTCAATGGCGGGAGCGAGCAGTACTTC. Translation gives CASSVNGGSEQYF.

Turning to this clone: In the same sample, other DNA sequences code for this CDR3. The chain employs TRBV28 and TRBJ1-5, with no clear D. Germline lookup yields CDR1 MDHEN and CDR2 SYDVKM. V was cut by 5 bases and J by 5 bases, with 10 bases left in between. The CDR3 is 13 residues long. The DNA for the CDR3 is TGTGCCAGCAGTCCCTATTCAGATCAGCCCCAGCATTTT. Translation: CASSPYSDQPQHF.

The V call is TRBV27, the J call TRBJ2-4, with 9 bases fitting TRBD2. The germline V gene encodes CDR1 MNHEY and CDR2 SMNVEV (reference sequence). The CDR3 length is 17 residues. J gave up 1 base and V 8 bases, and 12 bases lay outside the gene matches. CDR3 DNA: TGTGCCAGCGGAAGGGCTAGCGGGGCCGGGGCCAAAAACATTCAGTACTTC. It is translated as CASGRASGAGAKNIQYF.

The chain combines TRBV6-5 with TRBJ1-3; 9 bases fit TRBD1. V dropped 4 bases and J dropped 2; count of bases not matched to a gene: 0. There are 14 residues in the CDR3. CDR1 is MNHEY and CDR2 is SVGAGI in the germline V gene. The CDR3 DNA is TGTGCCAGCAGTTGGACAGGGGCTGGAAACACCATATATTTT. Translating gives CASSWTGAGNTIYF.

V usage is TRBV5-6 and J usage is TRBJ1-3; D unclear. This CDR3 spans 15 amino acids. Germline V gene sequence: CDR1 SGHDT, CDR2 YYEEEE. V was clipped by 4 bases and J by 6 bases, with 17 bases between them. The CDR3 nucleotides read TGTGCCAGCAGCCACGGCGGGAGGGCCAAAAACACCATATATTTT. Translated, it gives CASSHGGRAKNTIYF.

CDR3 sequence: CASVGLLAGATDTQYF. The CDR3 nucleotides are TGTGCCAGCGTGGGGTTACTAGCGGGGGCCACAGATACGCAGTATTTT. The J gene is TRBJ2-3, the V gene TRBV28; 11 bases agree with TRBD2. This CDR3 comprises 16 residues. V shed 8 bases and J 2 bases; nucleotides not matched to a gene: 9. Germline assignment: CDR1 MDHEN and CDR2 SYDVKM.

The V call is TRBV6-5, the J call TRBJ2-7; 8 bases are a match to TRBD2. In germline, CDR1 is MNHEY, CDR2 SVGAGI. The J segment lost 3 bases and the V segment lost 7 bases, leaving 5 bases of the junction unmatched. The CDR3 has 13 residues. The chain's CDR3 is CASTRGLGYEQYF. In DNA, the CDR3 is TGTGCCAGCACCAGGGGACTAGGCTACGAGCAGTACTTC.

The chain recombines TRBV25-1 with TRBJ2-7; unclear D gene. Germline values: CDR1 MGHDK, CDR2 SYGVNS. V gave up 6 bases and J gave up 3 bases, with 12 bases separating them. This CDR3 comprises 13 residues. CDR3 sequence: CASRSENVYEQYF. DNA for the CDR3: TGTGCCAGCAGGTCGGAAAATGTCTACGAGCAGTACTTC.

The chain has TRBV19 and TRBJ1-5, with 8 bases fitting TRBD1. Per germline, CDR1 LNHDA and CDR2 SQIVND (reference sequence). The CDR3 length is 15 residues. Trimming at V came to 6 bases and at J to 6 bases, leaving 10 bases not matched to a gene. The CDR3 coding sequence is TGTGCCAGTAGCCGTGACAGGGGAAGCGTTCAGCCCCAGCATTTT. Translation gives CASSRDRGSVQPQHF.

The V gene is TRBV28, the J gene TRBJ2-7, with TRBD2 matching over 7 bases. Trimming took 3 bases from V and 0 from J; bases not matched to a gene: 2. The CDR3 consists of 14 residues. The germline CDR1 and CDR2 sequences are MDHEN and SYDVKM. The CDR3: CASSLGLPSYEQYF. CDR3 bases: TGTGCCAGCAGTTTGGGACTACCCTCCTACGAGCAGTACTTC.

In DNA form, the CDR3 reads TGTGCCAGTAGTATCTTAGGGGGCGAGCAGTACTTC. Its protein is CASSILGGEQYF. The chain has TRBV19 and TRBJ2-7; maybe TRBD1 (6 bases). The ends were cut back, 3 bases at V and 6 bases at J, with 9 bases in the middle. CDR1 and CDR2 from the germline V gene are LNHDA and SQIVND (reference sequence). The CDR3 is 12 residues long.

Concerning this clone itself: The same CDR3 can be traced to other DNA sequences in this sample. The chain joins TRBV2 to TRBJ2-1; the match to TRBD2 covers 13 bases. The J segment lost 5 bases and the V segment lost 2 bases, leaving 3 bases of the junction unmatched. The CDR3 has 16 amino acids. The germline CDR1 and CDR2 sequences are SNHLY and FYNNEI. The CDR3 nucleotides read TGTGCCAGCAGTGAAACCGGGACTAGCGGGAACAATGAGCAGTTCTTC. As protein: CASSETGTSGNNEQFF. Full variable domain (outside the CDR3, taken from reference TRBV2 and TRBJ2-1): EPEVTQTPSHQVTQMGQEVILRCVPISNHLYFYWYRQILGQKVEFLVSFYNNEISEKSEIFDDQFSVERPDGSNFTLKIRSTKLEDSAMYFCASSETGTSGNNEQFFGPGTRLTVL.

Of note for this clone: The junction differs from germline at one of its ends, possibly a read error. The same CDR3 arises from other DNA sequences in this sample as well. J is TRBJ2-2 and V is TRBV7-9; 10 bases agree with TRBD1. The CDR3 spans 14 residues. Germline CDR1 SEHNR, CDR2 FQNEAQ (reference sequence). CDR3 coding DNA: TGTGCCTTCGATGGGACAGGGGCTATCGGGGAGTTGTTTTTT. The encoded protein is CAFDGTGAIGELFF.